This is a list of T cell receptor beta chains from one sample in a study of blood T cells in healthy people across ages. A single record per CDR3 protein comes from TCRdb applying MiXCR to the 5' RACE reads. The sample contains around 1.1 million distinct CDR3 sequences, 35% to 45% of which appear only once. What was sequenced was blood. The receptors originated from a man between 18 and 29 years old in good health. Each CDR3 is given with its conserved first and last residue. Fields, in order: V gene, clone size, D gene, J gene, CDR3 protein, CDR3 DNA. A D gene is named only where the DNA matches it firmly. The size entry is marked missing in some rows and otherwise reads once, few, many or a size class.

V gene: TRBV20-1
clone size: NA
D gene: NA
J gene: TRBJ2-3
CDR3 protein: CSARRGLSTDTQYF
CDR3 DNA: TGCAGTGCTAGACGGGGGCTTAGCACAGATACGCAGTATTTT

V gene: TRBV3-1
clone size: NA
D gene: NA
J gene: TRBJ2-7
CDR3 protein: CASCLGISSYEQYF
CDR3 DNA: TGTGCCAGCTGCCTGGGCATATCCTCCTACGAGCAGTACTTC

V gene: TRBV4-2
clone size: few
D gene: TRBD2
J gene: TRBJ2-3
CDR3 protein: CASSQEGTSGGTDTQYF
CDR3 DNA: TGTGCCAGCAGCCAAGAAGGGACTAGCGGGGGCACAGATACGCAGTATTTT

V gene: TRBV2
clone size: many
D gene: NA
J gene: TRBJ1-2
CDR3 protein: CASSRTGNYGYTF
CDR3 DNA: TGTGCCAGCAGCAGAACCGGGAACTATGGCTACACCTTC

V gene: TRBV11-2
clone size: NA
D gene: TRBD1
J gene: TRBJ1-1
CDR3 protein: CASSQYHRGGTEAFF
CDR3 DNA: TGTGCCAGCAGCCAGTATCACAGGGGTGGCACTGAAGCTTTCTTT

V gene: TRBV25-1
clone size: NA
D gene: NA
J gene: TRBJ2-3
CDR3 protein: CASSSHTGNWVTGTQYF
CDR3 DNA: TGTGCCAGCAGTTCCCACACAGGGAACTGGGTCACAGGTACGCAGTATTTT

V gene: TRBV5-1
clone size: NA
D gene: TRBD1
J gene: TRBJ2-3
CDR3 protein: CASSLWDRGTDAQYF
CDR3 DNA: TGCGCCAGCAGCTTATGGGACAGGGGCACAGATGCGCAGTATTTT

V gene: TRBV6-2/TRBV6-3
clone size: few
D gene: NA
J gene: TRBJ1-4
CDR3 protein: CAARTDNEKLFF
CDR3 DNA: TGTGCCGCGCGGACGGATAATGAAAAACTGTTTTTT

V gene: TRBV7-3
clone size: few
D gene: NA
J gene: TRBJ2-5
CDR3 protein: CASSLFPEETQYF
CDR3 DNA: TGTGCCAGCAGCTTATTTCCAGAAGAGACCCAGTACTTC

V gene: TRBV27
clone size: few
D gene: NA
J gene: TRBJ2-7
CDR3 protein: CASSFRGQYF
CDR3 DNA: TGTGCCAGCAGTTTCCGGGGGCAGTACTTC

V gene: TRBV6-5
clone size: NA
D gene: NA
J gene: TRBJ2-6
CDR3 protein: CASRASSGANVLTF
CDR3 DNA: TGTGCCAGCAGAGCAAGCTCTGGGGCCAACGTCCTGACTTTC

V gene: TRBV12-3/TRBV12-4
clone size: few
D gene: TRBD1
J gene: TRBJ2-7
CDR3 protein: CASSLAGQGWYEQYF
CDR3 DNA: TGTGCCAGCAGTTTAGCGGGACAGGGTTGGTACGAGCAGTACTTC

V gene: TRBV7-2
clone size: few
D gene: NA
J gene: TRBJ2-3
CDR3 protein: CASSPQLGNTDTQYF
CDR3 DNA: TGTGCCAGCAGCCCGCAACTAGGGAACACAGATACGCAGTATTTT

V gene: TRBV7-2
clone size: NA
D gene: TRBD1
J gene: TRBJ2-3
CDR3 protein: CASSLQGTTRTDTQYF
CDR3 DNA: TGTGCCAGCAGCCTACAGGGGACCACCCGCACAGATACGCAGTATTTT

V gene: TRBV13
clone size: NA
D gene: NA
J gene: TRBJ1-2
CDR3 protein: CASSLGGRPLDGYTF
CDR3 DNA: TGTGCCAGCAGCTTAGGCGGGAGGCCGCTGGATGGCTACACCTTC

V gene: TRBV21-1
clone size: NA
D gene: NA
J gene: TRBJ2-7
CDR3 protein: CASSRGTTGRNEQYF
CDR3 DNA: TGTGCCAGCAGCAGAGGGACCACAGGGAGGAATGAGCAGTACTTC

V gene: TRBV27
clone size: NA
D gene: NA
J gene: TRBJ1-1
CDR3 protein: CASPPGLMNTEAFF
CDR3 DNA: TGTGCCAGCCCCCCGGGACTGATGAACACTGAAGCTTTCTTT

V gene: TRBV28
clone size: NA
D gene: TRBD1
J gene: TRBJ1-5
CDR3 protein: CASRLTGGDQPQHF
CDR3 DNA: TGTGCCAGCAGATTAACAGGGGGGGATCAGCCCCAGCATTTT

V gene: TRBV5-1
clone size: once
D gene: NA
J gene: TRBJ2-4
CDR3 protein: CASSPGTSWPYNEQYF
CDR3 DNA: TGCGCCAGCAGCCCGGGGACCTCCTGGCCCTACAATGAGCAGTACTTC

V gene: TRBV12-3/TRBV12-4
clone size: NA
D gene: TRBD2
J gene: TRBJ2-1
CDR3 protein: CASSLPGTSGYNEQFF
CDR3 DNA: TGTGCCAGCAGTTTGCCCGGGACTAGCGGGTACAATGAGCAGTTCTTC

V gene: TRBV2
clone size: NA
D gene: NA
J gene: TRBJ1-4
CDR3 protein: CASSEETGSNEKLFF
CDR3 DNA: TGTGCCAGCAGTGAGGAGACAGGCTCTAACGAAAAACTGTTTTTT

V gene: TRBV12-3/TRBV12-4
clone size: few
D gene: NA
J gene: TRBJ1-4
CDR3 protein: CASSVEGGNEKLFF
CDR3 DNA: TGTGCCAGCAGTGTTGAGGGTGGGAATGAAAAACTGTTTTTT

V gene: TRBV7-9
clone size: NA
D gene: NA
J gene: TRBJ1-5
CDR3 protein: CASSLDGVEPQHF
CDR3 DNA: TGTGCCAGCAGCTTAGACGGAGTGGAGCCCCAGCATTTT

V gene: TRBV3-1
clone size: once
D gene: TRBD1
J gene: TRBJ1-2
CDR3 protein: CSSKGQGYDYTF
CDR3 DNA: TGTTCCAGCAAGGGACAGGGATACGACTACACCTTC

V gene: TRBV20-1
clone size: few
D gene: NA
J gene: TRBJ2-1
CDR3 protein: CSARAGERLNEQFF
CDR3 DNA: TGCAGTGCGAGAGCAGGGGAGAGACTAAATGAGCAGTTCTTC

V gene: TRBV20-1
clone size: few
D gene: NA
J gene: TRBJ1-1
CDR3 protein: CSASPMRGPDTEAFF
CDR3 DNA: TGCAGTGCTAGTCCGATGAGGGGACCGGACACTGAAGCTTTCTTT

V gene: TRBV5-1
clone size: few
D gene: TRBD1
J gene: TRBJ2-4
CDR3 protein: CASSLKGQEGIQYF
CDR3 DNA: TGCGCCAGCAGCTTAAAGGGACAGGAGGGGATTCAGTACTTC

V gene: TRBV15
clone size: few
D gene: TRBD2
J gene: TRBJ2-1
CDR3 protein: CATSLGEGSPYNEQFF
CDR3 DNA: TGTGCCACCAGCCTAGGGGAGGGTTCACCCTACAATGAGCAGTTCTTC

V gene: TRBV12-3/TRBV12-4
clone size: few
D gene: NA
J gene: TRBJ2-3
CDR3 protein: CASSSGEDTQYF
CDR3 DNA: TGTGCCAGCAGTTCAGGGGAGGATACGCAGTATTTT

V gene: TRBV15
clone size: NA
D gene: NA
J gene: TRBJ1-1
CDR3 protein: CATSPNRAAKAFF
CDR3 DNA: TGTGCCACCAGCCCTAACCGGGCCGCTAAAGCTTTCTTT

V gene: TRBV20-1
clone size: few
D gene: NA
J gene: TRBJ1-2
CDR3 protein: CSARDYREDYGYTF
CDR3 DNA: TGCAGTGCTAGAGATTACAGGGAGGACTATGGCTACACCTTC

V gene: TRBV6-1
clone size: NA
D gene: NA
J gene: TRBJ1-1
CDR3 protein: CASSVTGIAGNTEAFF
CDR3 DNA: TGTGCCAGCAGTGTAACAGGCATAGCGGGGAACACTGAAGCTTTCTTT

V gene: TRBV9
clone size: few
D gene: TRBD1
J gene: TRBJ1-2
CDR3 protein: CASSSPGQGAGYGYTF
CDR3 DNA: TGTGCCAGCAGCTCTCCGGGACAGGGGGCAGGCTATGGCTACACCTTC

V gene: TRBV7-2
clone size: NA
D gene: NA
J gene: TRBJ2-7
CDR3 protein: CASSLAPGSLNPYEQYF
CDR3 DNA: TGTGCCAGCAGCTTAGCCCCCGGCAGCCTGAATCCCTACGAGCAGTACTTC

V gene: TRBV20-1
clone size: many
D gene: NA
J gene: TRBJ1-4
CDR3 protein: CSARDSWGGNEKLFF
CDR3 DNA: TGCAGTGCTAGAGATTCGTGGGGGGGTAATGAAAAACTGTTTTTT

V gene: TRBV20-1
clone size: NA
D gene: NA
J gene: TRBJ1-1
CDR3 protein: CSAPRPGEAFF
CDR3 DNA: TGCAGTGCCCCTCGACCGGGTGAAGCTTTCTTT

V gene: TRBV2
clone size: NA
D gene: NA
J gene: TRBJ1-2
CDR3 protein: CASSESPGGNYGYTF
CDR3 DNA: TGTGCCAGCAGTGAAAGCCCGGGAGGTAACTATGGCTACACCTTC

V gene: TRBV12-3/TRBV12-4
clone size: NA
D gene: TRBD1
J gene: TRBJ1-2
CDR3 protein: CASSLNTGGIYGYTF
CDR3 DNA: TGTGCCAGCAGTTTAAATACAGGGGGAATCTATGGCTACACCTTC

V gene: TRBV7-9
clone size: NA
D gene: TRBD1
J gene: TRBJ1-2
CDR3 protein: CASSSGTGSRYGYTF
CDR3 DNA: TGTGCCAGCAGCTCAGGGACAGGATCTCGCTATGGCTACACCTTC

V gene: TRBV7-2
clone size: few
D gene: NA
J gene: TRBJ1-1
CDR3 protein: CASSSATSGGTEAFF
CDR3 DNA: TGTGCCAGCAGCTCCGCCACGAGTGGAGGAACTGAAGCTTTCTTT

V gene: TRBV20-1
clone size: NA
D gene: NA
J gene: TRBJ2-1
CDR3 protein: CSAASSESSYNEQFF
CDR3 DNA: TGCAGTGCTGCCTCTAGCGAAAGCTCCTACAATGAGCAGTTCTTC

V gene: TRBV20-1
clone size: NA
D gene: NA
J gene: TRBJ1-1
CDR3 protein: CSARVGVAGVENTEAFF
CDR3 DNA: TGCAGTGCTAGAGTAGGGGTCGCAGGGGTGGAGAACACTGAAGCTTTCTTT

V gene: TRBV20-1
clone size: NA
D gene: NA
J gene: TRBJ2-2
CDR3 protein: CSARQAGELFF
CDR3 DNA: TGCAGTGCTAGACAGGCAGGGGAGCTGTTTTTT

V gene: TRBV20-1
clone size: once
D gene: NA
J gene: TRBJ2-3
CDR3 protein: CSARDLLEAQYF
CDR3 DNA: TGCAGTGCTAGAGATCTCCTAGAGGCGCAGTATTTT

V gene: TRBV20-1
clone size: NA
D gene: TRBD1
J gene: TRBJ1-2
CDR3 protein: CSAGGQADTSYGYTF
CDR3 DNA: TGCAGTGCTGGAGGACAGGCCGACACGTCCTATGGCTACACCTTC

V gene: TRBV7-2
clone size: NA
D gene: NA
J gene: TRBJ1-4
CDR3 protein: CASSLAAGGGNEKLFF
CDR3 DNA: TGTGCCAGCAGCCTCGCAGCTGGGGGGGGGAATGAAAAACTGTTTTTT

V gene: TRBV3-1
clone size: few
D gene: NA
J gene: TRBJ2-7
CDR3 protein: CASSQASDTAEQYF
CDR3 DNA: TGTGCCAGCAGCCAAGCTTCAGACACGGCCGAGCAGTACTTC

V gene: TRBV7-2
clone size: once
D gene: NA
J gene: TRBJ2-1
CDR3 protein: CASSRRRGGEQFF
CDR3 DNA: TGTGCCAGCAGCCGACGCAGGGGAGGGGAGCAGTTCTTC

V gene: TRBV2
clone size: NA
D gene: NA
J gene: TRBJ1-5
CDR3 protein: CASSERQGGPQHF
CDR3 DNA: TGTGCCAGCAGTGAAAGGCAGGGAGGGCCCCAGCATTTT

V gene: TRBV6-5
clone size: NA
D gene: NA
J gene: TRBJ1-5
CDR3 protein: CASSYLSGRDQPQHF
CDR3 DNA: TGTGCCAGCAGTTACCTTTCAGGGCGCGATCAGCCCCAGCATTTT

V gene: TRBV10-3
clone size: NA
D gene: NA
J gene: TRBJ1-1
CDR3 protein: CAISGYNTEAFF
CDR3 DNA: TGTGCCATCAGTGGATATAACACTGAAGCTTTCTTT

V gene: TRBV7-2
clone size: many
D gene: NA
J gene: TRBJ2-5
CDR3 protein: CASSLGWLVQETQYF
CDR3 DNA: TGTGCCAGCAGCTTAGGGTGGTTGGTCCAAGAGACCCAGTACTTC

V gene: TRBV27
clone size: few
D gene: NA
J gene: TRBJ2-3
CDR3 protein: CASSPLQGLTDTQYF
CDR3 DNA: TGTGCCAGCAGTCCGCTACAGGGACTCACAGATACGCAGTATTTT